Below, 18 T cell receptor beta chains from the same sample are listed, as sequenced in a study of blood T cells in healthy people across ages. It was with a sample-barcoded 5' primer and a J-beta primer mix that a second PCR of roughly 7 to 12 cycles was run. TCRdb used MiXCR to reprocess the 5' RACE reads, holding one entry per CDR3 protein. The data contain 1.2 million to 1.5 million distinct CDR3 sequences, 42% of them singletons. Sequencing input: blood. These receptors were taken from a woman between 18 and 30 years old in good health.

This sequence joins TRBV7-8 and TRBJ1-5; D might be TRBD1 (6 bases). Between the trimmed V and J ends, which lost 0 bases and 7 bases, there was a span of 16 bases. In germline, CDR1 is SGHVS, CDR2 FQNEAQ. This CDR3 comprises 16 residues. The CDR3 sequence is CASSLAPGGSWQPQHF. The CDR3 nucleotides are TGTGCCAGCAGCTTAGCCCCGGGGGGCTCTTGGCAGCCCCAGCATTTT.

The genes are TRBV18 and TRBJ2-1; 13 bases map to TRBD2. Germline V gives CDR1 KGHSH, CDR2 LQKENI. The V and J ends lost 4 bases and 4 bases, in that order; junction bases with no gene match: 13. The CDR3 is 19 amino acids. This CDR3 is CASSLGLAGASPRYNEQFF. DNA for the CDR3: TGTGCCAGCTCACTCGGACTAGCGGGGGCCTCACCCAGATACAATGAGCAGTTCTTC.

J is TRBJ2-4 and V is TRBV6-5, with a weak D call TRBD2 (6 bases). The CDR3 runs to 15 residues. Trimming cost V 6 bases and J 0 bases, with 12 bases left between them. CDR1 is MNHEY and CDR2 is SVGAGI in the germline V gene. CDR3 sequence: CASSLGLAAKNIQYF. Here the CDR3 DNA reads TGTGCCAGCAGCCTGGGACTGGCAGCCAAAAACATTCAGTACTTC.

This clonotype was recorded a few times. The gene calls are TRBV3-1 and TRBJ2-7; D gene ambiguous. The CDR3 has 16 residues. In germline, CDR1 is LGHDT, CDR2 YNNKEL (reference sequence). V lost 2 bases and J 0 bases, leaving 14 bases between the germline ends. The CDR3, as DNA: TGTGCCAGCAGCCAAAGTTCGCGGCGGAACTCCTACGAGCAGTACTTC. Amino acid sequence: CASSQSSRRNSYEQYF.

This clonotype came up a few times. V gene TRBV18 combines with J gene TRBJ1-1; D is perhaps TRBD1 (6 bases). Germline-derived CDR1 and CDR2 are KGHSH and LQKENI. This CDR3 has 14 amino acids. The V end lost 2 bases, the J end lost 5 bases, and 12 bases lay between the germline ends. Here the CDR3 reads CASSPKGVGTEAFF. DNA for the CDR3: TGTGCCAGCTCACCAAAGGGGGTCGGGACTGAAGCTTTCTTT.

J is TRBJ2-5 and V is TRBV20-1, with 7 bases identical to TRBD2. After removal of 3 bases from V and 11 bases from J, the junction contained 12 bases not matched to a gene. CDR1 DFQATT and CDR2 SNEGSKA come from the germline V gene (reference sequence). The length of the CDR3 is 13 residues. As DNA, the CDR3 is TGCAGTGCTAGCGGGGGGATTGGGAATGAGCAGTACTTC. Amino acids: CSASGGIGNEQYF.

This clonotype was counted a few times. The DNA for the CDR3 is TGTGCCAGCAGTTACGTAGCGGGGCGGGAAGAGACCCAGTACTTC. This gives the protein CASSYVAGREETQYF. This sequence joins TRBV6-5 and TRBJ2-5; 8 nucleotides agree with TRBD2. The CDR3 runs to 15 residues. From germline, CDR1 is MNHEY and CDR2 SVGAGI. The V and J ends lost 2 bases and 3 bases, in that order; junction bases with no gene match: 5.

The rearrangement joins TRBV2 to TRBJ2-3; D possibly corresponds to TRBD2 (6 bases). Germline CDR1 and CDR2: SNHLY and FYNNEI. With 1 base removed from V and 3 bases from J, the gap between germline ends came to 14 bases. This CDR3 spans 16 amino acids. CDR3 in amino acids: CASSEDRPEGTDTQYF. The CDR3 DNA follows: TGTGCCAGCAGTGAAGACCGGCCGGAGGGGACAGATACGCAGTATTTT.

The CDR3 nucleotides are TGTGCGATAGGGGCGGGGATTATCGGCAATGAGCAGTTCTTC. This gives the protein CAIGAGIIGNEQFF. The chain couples TRBV6-6 to TRBJ2-1; maybe TRBD2 (6 bases). This CDR3 spans 14 amino acids. CDR1 and CDR2 from the germline V gene are MNHNY and SVGAGI (reference sequence).

This chain joins TRBV27 and TRBJ2-4; D may be TRBD1 (5 bases). The closer fit of TRBJ2-7 to the DNA end suggests the J call may be wrong. CDR1 MNHEY and CDR2 SMNVEV come from the germline V gene (reference sequence). The CDR3 loop spans 14 amino acids. The CDR3 DNA is TGTGCCAGCAGTTTTCTAGGGGATCCCTACGAGCAGTACTTC. Protein product: CASSFLGDPYEQYF.

The chain has TRBV29-1 and TRBJ2-5, with 9 positions matching TRBD1. The CDR3 runs 13 residues. The germline CDR1 and CDR2 sequences are SQVTM and ANQGSEA. V shed 3 bases, J shed 5 bases, and the junction held 4 bases outside the gene matches. The CDR3 DNA reads as TGCAGCGTTGACGTGACAGGGGGGGAGACCCAGTACTTC. It translates to CSVDVTGGETQYF.

This chain links TRBV20-1 with TRBJ2-1; possibly TRBD2 for D (5 bases). V was cut by 1 base and J by 1 base, with 11 bases left in between. Germline lookup yields CDR1 DFQATT and CDR2 SNEGSKA (reference sequence). The CDR3 sequence is 15 residues long. CDR3 in DNA: TGCAGTGCTAGAGTTGAGGGTGGGTCCTACAATGAGCAGTTCTTC. Its protein is CSARVEGGSYNEQFF.

This clonotype turned up a few times. The rearrangement uses TRBV5-1 and TRBJ2-6, with 11 bases matching TRBD2. The CDR3 contains 20 residues. V shed 0 bases, J shed 0 bases, and the junction held 8 bases outside the gene matches. CDR1 and CDR2 (germline): SGHRS, YFSETQ. The CDR3 region has the DNA TGCGCCAGCAGCTTGGACTTTGGACTAGCGGGCCCCTCTGGGGCCAACGTCCTGACTTTC. The encoded protein is CASSLDFGLAGPSGANVLTF. Full variable domain (rest looked up from reference TRBV5-1 and TRBJ2-6): KAGVTQTPRYLIKTRGQQVTLSCSPISGHRSVSWYQQTPGQGLQFLFEYFSETQRNKGNFPGRFSGRQFSNSRSEMNVSTLELGDSALYLCASSLDFGLAGPSGANVLTFGAGSRLTVL.

The J gene is TRBJ2-3, the V gene TRBV12-3 or TRBV12-4; the D gene is possibly TRBD2 (6 bases). The CDR3 runs to 16 residues. V lost 6 bases and J lost 6, with 22 bases in between. This CDR3 reads CASRGGLRGLADTQYF. The DNA of the CDR3 is TGTGCCAGCAGGGGTGGTTTGCGGGGCCTCGCGGATACGCAGTATTTT.

This clonotype was picked up a small number of times. The genes are TRBV20-1 and TRBJ1-5; 8 positions match TRBD1. There are 14 residues in the CDR3. Trimming took 5 bases from V and 1 from J; bases not matched to a gene: 4. The V gene's germline CDR1 is DFQATT and CDR2 SNEGSKA (reference sequence). CDR3 DNA: TGCAGTGCTTGGACAGGGAGAAGCAATCAGCCCCAGCATTTT. It encodes CSAWTGRSNQPQHF.

The table lists this clonotype with a few counts. The chain carries TRBV24-1 and TRBJ2-1, with 7 bases matching TRBD2. The CDR3 has 12 amino acids. Per the germline V gene, CDR1 is KGHDR and CDR2 is SFDVKD. Losses at the gene ends were 9 bases for V and 6 bases for J; bases not matched to a gene: 4. Here the CDR3 DNA reads TGTGCCACCGCGGGGGACCTCAATGAGCAGTTCTTC. Translating it yields CATAGDLNEQFF.

The chain has TRBV19 and TRBJ2-5; 7 positions match TRBD1. The ends lost 6 bases at V and 4 bases at J; junction bases unmatched: 11. The CDR3 is 15 amino acids. Germline V gene data show CDR1 as LNHDA and CDR2 as SQIVND (reference sequence). The chain's CDR3 is CASRPVSGGRETQYF. CDR3 nucleotides: TGTGCCAGTAGACCTGTGTCAGGGGGTAGAGAGACCCAGTACTTC.

The gene calls are TRBV5-1 and TRBJ1-1, with 7 bases matching TRBD1. J lost 3 bases, V lost 4 bases, and 6 bases had no gene match. The CDR3 runs to 14 residues. Germline V CDR1 and CDR2: SGHRS, YFSETQ. For the CDR3, the DNA is TGCGCCAGCAGCGTCACGACAGGGTACACTGAAGCTTTCTTT. The encoded protein is CASSVTTGYTEAFF.